What follows is one TCR beta chain and its context. Its target is not known. This record belongs to a study of shared clonotypes between healthy human individuals. The study, taken as a whole, reports: The four-donor shared clonotypes exceeded non-shared clonotypes in generation probability, with non-shared ones scoring lower. A handful of donors showed sharing of about 5.5% of naive CD4 clonotypes.

Genomic DNA from each subset was divided evenly over several immunoSEQ plates. The protocol was immunoSEQ multiplex PCR, while the TCRdb copy is restricted to in-frame clones and leaves out a portion. The table lists some 900,000 clones, 70% to 85% of them singletons, with about 1.5% in the top ten. The CDR3 totals 14 residues. V shed 8 bases and J 0 bases; nucleotides not matched to a gene: 7. Germline CDR1 reads LNHDA; CDR2 reads SQIVND (reference sequence). Sequenced material: memory CD4+ T cells sorted from blood. Subset of the sample: CD45RA-negative fraction. The chain carries TRBV19 and TRBJ2-7; 7 bases fit TRBD2. The sequence derives from a man aged 18 to 35 in good health. CDR3 coding DNA: TGTGCCAGTCGACCAGCGGGACTCTCCTACGAGCAGTACTTC. Its protein product is CASRPAGLSYEQYF. The full variable domain, with the rest looked up from reference TRBV19 and TRBJ2-7, is DGGITQSPKYLFRKEGQNVTLSCEQNLNHDAMYWYRQDPGQGLRLIYYSQIVNDFQKGDIAEGYSVSREKKESFPLTVTSAQKNPTAFYLCASRPAGLSYEQYFGPGTRLTVT.